This T cell receptor beta chain was sequenced in a study of T cell responses to AZD1222 COVID-19 vaccine. The CDR3 has 11 amino acids. Germline CDR1 and CDR2: GTSNPN and SVGIG (reference sequence). The V and J ends lost 4 bases and 4 bases respectively, with 8 bases between them. Measured with immunoSEQ multiplex PCR; TCRdb has only the in-frame clones, and not every one. The sample contains fewer than 200,000 clones, roughly 92% of which appear only once. Findings of the study overall: Once two AZD1222 doses were given, Spike-specific TCR breadth and depth went up.

As regards this clone: Its target is not known.

The sequence was collected from an adult in good health. The gene calls are TRBV30 and TRBJ2-7; D possibly corresponds to TRBD1 (5 bases). The source was peripheral blood, collected on day 0 of AZD1222 vaccination. The CDR3, as DNA: TGTGCCTGGAAAGGGGCTTACGAGCAGTACTTC. This encodes CAWKGAYEQYF.